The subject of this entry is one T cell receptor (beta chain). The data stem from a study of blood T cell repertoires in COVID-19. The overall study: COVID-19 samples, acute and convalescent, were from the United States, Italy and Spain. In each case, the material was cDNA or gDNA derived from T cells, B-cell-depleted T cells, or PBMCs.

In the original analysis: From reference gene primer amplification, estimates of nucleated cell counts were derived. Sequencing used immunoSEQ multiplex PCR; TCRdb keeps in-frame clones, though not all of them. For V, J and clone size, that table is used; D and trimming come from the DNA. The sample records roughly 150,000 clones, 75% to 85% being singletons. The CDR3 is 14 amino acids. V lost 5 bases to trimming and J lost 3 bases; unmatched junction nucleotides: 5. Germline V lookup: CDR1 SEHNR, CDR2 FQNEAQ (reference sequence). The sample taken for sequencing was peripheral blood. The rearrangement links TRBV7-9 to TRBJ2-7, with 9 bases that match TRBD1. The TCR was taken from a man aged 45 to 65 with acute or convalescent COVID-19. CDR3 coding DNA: TGTGCCAGCAGCCACCGGGACAGGGTCTACGAGCAGTACTTC. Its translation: CASSHRDRVYEQYF.